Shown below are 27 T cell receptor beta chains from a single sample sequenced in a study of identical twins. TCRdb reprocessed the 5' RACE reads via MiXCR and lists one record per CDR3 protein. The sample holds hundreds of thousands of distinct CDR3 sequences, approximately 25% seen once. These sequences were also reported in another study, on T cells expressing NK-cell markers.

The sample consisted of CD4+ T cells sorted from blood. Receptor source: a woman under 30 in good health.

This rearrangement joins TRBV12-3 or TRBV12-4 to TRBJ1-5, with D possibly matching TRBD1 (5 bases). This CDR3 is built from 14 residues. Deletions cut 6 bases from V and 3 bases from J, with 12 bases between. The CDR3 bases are TGTGCCAGCAGCAGGGAGTTTCCCAATCAGCCCCAGCATTTT. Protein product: CASSREFPNQPQHF.

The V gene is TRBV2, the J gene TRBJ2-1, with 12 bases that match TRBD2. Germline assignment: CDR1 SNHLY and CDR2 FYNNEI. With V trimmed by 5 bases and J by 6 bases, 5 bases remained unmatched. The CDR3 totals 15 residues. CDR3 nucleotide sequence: TGTGCCAGCAGTCCTACTAGCGGGGGGAGCAATGAGCAGTTCTTC. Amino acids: CASSPTSGGSNEQFF.

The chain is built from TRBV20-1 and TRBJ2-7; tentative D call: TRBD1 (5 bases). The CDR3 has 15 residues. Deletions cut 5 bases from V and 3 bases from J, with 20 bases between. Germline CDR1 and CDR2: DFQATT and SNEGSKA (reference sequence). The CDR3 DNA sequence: TGCAGTGCTCCAAACACCAGGGAATTCGGCTACGAGCAGTACTTC. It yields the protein CSAPNTREFGYEQYF.

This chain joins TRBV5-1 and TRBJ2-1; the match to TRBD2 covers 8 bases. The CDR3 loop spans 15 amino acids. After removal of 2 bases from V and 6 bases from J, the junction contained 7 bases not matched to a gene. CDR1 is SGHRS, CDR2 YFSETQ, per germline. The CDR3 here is CASSFKREGSNEQFF. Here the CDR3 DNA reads TGCGCCAGCAGCTTTAAACGGGAGGGAAGCAATGAGCAGTTCTTC.

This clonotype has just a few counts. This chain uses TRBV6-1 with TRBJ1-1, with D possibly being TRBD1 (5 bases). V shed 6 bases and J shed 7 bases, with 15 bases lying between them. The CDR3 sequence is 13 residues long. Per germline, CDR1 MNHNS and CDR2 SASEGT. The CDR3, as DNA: TGTGCCAGCAGAAACGCGGGGCGGGATGAAGCTTTCTTT. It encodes CASRNAGRDEAFF.

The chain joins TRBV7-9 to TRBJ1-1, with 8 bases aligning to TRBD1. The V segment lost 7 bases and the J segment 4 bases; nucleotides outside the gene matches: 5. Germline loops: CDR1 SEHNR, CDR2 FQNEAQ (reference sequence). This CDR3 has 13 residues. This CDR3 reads CASTRGTGTEAFF. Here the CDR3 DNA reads TGTGCCAGCACCCGGGGGACAGGCACTGAAGCTTTCTTT.

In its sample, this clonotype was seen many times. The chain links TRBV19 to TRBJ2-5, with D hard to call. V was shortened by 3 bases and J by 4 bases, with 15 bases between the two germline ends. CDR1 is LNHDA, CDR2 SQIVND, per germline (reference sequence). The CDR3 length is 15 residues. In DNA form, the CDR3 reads TGTGCCAGTAGTATGGGCACCGCGAAGCCAGAGACCCAGTACTTC. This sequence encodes CASSMGTAKPETQYF.

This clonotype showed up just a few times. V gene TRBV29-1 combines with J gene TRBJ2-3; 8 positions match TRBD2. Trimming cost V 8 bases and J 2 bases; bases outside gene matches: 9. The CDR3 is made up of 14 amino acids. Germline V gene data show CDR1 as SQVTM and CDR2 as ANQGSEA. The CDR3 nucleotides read TGCAGCCTCCGACTAGCGTTAGACACAGATACGCAGTATTTT. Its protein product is CSLRLALDTDTQYF.

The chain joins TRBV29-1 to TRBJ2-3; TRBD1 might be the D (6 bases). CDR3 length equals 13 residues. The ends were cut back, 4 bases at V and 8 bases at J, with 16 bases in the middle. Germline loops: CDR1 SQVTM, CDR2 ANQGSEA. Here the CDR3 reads CSVGRQEIGTQYF. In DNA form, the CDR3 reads TGCAGCGTTGGCCGACAGGAGATTGGTACGCAGTATTTT.

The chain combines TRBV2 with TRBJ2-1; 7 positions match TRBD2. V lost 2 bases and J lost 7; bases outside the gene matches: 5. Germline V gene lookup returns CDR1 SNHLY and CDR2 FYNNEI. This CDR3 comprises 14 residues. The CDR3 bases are TGTGCCAGCAGTGAACGGACTAGTCGGAATGAGCAGTTCTTC. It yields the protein CASSERTSRNEQFF.

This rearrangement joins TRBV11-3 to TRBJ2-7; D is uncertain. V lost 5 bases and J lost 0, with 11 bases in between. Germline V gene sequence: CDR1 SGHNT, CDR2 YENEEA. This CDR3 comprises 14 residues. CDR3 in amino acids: CASSPRHNSYEQYF. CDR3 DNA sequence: TGTGCCAGCAGCCCTCGACATAACTCCTACGAGCAGTACTTC.

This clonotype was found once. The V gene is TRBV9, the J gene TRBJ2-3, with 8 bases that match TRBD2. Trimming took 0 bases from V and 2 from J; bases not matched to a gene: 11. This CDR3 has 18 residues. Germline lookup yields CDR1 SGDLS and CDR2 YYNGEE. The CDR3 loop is CASSVGLGSGRNTDTQYF. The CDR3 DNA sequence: TGTGCCAGCAGCGTAGGTTTGGGGAGCGGGAGAAACACAGATACGCAGTATTTT. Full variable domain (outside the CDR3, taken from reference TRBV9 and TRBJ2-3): DSGVTQTPKHLITATGQRVTLRCSPRSGDLSVYWYQQSLDQGLQFLIQYYNGEERAKGNILERFSAQQFPDLHSELNLSSLELGDSALYFCASSVGLGSGRNTDTQYFGPGTRLTVL.

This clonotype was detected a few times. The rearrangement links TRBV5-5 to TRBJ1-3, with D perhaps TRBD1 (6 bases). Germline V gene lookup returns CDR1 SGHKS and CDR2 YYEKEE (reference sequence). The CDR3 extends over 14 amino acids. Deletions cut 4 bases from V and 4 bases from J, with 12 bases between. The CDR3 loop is CASSRADSGNTIYF. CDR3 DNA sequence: TGTGCCAGCAGCCGAGCGGACAGCGGAAACACCATATATTTT.

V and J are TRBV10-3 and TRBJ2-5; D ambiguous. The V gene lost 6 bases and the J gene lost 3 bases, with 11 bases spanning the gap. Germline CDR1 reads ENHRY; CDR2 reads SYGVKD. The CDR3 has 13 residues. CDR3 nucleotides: TGTGCCATCAGCGCTCTAGGGAAAGAGACCCAGTACTTC. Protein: CAISALGKETQYF.

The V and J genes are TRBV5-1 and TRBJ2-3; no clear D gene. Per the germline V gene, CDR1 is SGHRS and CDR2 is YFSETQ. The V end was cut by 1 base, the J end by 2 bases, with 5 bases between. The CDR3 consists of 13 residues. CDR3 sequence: CASSLSLTDTQYF. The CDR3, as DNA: TGCGCCAGCAGCTTGTCGCTCACAGATACGCAGTATTTT.

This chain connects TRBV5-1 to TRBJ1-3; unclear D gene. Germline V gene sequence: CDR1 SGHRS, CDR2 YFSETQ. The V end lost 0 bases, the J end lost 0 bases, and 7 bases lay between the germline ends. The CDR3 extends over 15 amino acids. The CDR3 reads CASSLGTHSGNTIYF. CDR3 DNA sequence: TGCGCCAGCAGCTTGGGTACACACTCTGGAAACACCATATATTTT.

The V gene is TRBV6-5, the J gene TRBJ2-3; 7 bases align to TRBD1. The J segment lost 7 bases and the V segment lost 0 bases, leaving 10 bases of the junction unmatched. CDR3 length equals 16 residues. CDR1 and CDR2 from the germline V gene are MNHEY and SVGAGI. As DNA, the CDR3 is TGTGCCAGCAGTTACTCACAGGGGCCTTCACTAAATACGCAGTATTTT. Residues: CASSYSQGPSLNTQYF.

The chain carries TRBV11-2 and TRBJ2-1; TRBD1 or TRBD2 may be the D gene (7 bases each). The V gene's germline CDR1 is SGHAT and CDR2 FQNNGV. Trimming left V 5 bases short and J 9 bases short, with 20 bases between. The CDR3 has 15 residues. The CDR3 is CASSPRTGLEGEQFF. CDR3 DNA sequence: TGTGCCAGCAGCCCACGGACAGGACTAGAGGGTGAGCAGTTCTTC.

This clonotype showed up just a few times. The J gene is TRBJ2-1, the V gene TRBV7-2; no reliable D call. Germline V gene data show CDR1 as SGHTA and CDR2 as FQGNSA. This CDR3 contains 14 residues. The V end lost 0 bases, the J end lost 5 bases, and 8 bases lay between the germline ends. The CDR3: CASSLARSHNEQFF. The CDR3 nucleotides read TGTGCCAGCAGCTTAGCGAGGAGTCACAATGAGCAGTTCTTC.

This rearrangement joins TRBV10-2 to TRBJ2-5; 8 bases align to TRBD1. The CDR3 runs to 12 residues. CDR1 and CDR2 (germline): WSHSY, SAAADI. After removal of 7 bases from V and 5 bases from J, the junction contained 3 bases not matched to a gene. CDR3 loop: CASTRTGETQYF. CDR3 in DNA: TGCGCCAGCACCCGGACAGGGGAGACCCAGTACTTC.

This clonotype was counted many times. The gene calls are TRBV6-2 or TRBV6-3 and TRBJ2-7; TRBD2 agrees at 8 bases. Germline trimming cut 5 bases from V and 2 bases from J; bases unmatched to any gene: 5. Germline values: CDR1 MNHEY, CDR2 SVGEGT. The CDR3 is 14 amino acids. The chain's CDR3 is CASSRTSGPYEQYF. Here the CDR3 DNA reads TGTGCCAGCAGTCGTACTAGCGGTCCCTACGAGCAGTACTTC.

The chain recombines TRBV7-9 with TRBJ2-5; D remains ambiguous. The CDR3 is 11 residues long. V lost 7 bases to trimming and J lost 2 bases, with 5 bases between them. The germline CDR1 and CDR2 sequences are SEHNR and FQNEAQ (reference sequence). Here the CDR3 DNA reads TGTGCCAGCAACCCACAAGAGACCCAGTACTTC. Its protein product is CASNPQETQYF.

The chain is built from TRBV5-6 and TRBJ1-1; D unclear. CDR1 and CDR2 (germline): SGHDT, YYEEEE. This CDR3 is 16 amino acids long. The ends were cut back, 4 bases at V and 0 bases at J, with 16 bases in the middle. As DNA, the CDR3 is TGTGCCAGCAGCGTCACCGGGAGCTACATGAACACTGAAGCTTTCTTT. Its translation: CASSVTGSYMNTEAFF.

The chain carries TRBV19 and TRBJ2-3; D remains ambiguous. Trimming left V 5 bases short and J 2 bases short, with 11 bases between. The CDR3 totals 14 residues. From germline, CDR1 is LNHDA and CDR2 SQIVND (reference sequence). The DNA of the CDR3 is TGTGCCAGTAGTGGGAACAGATACACAGATACGCAGTATTTT. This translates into CASSGNRYTDTQYF.

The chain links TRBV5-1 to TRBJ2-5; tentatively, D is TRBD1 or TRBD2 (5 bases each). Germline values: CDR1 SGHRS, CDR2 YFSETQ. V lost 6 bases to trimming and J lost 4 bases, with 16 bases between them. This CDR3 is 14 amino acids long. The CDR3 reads CASKMRGMRETQYF. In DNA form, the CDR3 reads TGCGCCAGCAAGATGAGGGGTATGCGAGAGACCCAGTACTTC.

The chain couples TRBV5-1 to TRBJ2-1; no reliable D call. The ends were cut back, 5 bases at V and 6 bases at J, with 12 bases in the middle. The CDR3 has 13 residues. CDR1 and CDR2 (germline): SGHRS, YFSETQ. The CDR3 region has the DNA TGCGCCAGCAGAGATGGACCGAGCAATGAGCAGTTCTTC. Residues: CASRDGPSNEQFF.

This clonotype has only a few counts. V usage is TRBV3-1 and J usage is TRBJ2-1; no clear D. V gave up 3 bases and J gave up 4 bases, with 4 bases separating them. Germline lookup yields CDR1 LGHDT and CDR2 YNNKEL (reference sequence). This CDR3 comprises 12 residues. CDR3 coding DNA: TGTGCCAGCAGCCAGTGGTACAATGAGCAGTTCTTC. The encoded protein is CASSQWYNEQFF.